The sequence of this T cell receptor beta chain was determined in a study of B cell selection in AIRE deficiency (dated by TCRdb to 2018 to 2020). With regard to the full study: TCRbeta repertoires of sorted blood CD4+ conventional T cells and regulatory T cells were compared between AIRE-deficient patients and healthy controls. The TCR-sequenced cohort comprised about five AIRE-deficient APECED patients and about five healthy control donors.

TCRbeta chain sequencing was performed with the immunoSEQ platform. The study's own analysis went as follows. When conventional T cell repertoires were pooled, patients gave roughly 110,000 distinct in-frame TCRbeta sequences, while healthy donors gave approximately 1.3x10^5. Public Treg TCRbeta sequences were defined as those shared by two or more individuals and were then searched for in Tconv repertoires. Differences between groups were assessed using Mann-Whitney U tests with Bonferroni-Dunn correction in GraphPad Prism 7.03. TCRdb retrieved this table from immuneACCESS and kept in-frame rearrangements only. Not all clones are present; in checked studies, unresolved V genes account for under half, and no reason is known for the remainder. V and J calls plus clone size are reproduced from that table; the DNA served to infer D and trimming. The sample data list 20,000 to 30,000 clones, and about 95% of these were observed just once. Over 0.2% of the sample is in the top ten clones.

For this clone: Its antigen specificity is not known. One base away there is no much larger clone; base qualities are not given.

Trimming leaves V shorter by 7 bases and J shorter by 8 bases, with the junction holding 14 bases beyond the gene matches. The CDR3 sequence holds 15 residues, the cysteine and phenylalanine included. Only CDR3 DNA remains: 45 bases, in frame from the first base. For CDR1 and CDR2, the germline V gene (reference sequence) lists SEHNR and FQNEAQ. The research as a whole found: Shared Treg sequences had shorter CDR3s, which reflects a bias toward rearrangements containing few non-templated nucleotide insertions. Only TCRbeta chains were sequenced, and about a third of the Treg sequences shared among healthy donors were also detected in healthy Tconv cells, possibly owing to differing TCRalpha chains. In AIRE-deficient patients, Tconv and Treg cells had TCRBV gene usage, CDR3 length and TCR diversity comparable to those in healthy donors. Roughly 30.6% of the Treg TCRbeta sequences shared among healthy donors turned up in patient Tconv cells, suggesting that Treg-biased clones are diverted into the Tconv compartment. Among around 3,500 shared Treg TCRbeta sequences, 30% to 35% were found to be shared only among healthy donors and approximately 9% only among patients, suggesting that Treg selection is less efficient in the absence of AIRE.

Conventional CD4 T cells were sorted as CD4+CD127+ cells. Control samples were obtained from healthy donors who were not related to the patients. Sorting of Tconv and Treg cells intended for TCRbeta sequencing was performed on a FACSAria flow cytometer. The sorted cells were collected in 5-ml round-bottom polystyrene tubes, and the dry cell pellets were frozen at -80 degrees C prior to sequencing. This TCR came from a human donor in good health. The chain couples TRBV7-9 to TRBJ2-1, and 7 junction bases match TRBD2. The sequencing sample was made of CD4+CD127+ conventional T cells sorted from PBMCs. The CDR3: CASTGGNGARDEQFF. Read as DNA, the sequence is TGTGCCAGCACCGGGGGGAACGGTGCTCGCGATGAGCAGTTCTTC.